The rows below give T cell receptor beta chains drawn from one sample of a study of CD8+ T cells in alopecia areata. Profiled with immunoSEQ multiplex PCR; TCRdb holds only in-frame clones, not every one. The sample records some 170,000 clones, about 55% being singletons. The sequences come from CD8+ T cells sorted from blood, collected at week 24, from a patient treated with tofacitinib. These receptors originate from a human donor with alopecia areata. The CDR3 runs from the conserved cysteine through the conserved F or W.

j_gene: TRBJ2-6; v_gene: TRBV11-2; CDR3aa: CASSLEGGFGSGANVLTF
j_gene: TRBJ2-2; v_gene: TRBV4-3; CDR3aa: CASSQSRGVTGELFF
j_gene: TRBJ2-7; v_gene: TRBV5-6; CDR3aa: CASSHSGDGGNYEQYF
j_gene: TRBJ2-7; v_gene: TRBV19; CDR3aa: CASSISGTGKNEQYF
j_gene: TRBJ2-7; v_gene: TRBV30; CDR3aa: CAWRRGQGAYEQYF
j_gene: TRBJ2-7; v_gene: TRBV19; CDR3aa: CASSMDGEDEQYF
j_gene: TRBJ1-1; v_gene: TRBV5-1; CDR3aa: CASSPSRGTGHEAFF
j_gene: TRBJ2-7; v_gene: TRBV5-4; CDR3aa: CASSLRGSYEQYF
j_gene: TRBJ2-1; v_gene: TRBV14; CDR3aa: CASSPRLAHEQFF
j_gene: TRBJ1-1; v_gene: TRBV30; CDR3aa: CAWTLDPRGTEAFF
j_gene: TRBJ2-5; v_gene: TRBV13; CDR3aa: CASSLGSSETQYF
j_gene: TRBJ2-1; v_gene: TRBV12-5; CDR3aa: CASGPYNEQFF
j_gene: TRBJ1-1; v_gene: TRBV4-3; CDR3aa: CASSQGSHTEAFF
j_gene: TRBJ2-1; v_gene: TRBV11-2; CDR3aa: CACRSGSYNEQFF
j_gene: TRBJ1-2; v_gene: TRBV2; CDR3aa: CASRTDSLVYGYTF
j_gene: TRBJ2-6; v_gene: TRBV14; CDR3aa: CASSHRARDSGANVLTF
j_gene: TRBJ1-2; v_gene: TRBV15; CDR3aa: CATSSGDGYTF
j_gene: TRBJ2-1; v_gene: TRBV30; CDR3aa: CAWSVSWEQFF
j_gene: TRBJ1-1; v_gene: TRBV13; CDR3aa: CASSSEGGMNTEAFF
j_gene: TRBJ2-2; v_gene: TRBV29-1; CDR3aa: CSVEVLGDANTGELFF
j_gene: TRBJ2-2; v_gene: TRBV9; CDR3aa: CASSAGQLNTGELFF
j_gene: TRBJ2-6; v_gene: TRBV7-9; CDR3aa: CASSRWDRANVLTF
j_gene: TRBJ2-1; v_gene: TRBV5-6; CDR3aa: CASSSTGALRNEQFF
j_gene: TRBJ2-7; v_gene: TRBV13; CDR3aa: CASSPPTSGGTRQYF
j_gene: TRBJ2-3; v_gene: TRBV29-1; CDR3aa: CSAGTSGGADTQYF
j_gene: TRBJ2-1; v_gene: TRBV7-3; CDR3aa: CASSFGQEQFF
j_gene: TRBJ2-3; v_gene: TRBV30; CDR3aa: CAWSVVTDTQYF
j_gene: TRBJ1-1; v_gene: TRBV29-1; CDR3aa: CSVAGGSRLEAFF
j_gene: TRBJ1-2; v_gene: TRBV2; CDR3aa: CASSEPGTNYGYTF
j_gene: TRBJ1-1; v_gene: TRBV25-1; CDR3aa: CASSELTRTGGDTEAFF
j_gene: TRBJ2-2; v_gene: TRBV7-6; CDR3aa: CASSLIFGTGELFF
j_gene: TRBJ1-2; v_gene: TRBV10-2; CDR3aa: CASSVQGDNYGYTF
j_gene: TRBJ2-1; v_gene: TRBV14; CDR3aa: CASTPLAGGDNEQFF
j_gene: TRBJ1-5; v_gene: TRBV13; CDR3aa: CASSLGRQAQPQHF
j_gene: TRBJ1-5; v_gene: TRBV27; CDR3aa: CASSLVGTGGAQPQHF
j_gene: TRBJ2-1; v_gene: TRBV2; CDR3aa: CASRLGDEQFF
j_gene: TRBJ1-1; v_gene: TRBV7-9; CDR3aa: CASSSPGQALNTEAFF
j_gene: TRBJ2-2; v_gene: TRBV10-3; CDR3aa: CAISESTRETNTGELFF
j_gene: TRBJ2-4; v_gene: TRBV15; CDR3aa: CATSRDRGLQAKNIQYF
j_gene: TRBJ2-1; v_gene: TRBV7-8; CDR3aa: CASSFFGGDYNEQFF
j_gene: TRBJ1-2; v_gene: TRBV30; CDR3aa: CAWSTPRQGLGGYTF
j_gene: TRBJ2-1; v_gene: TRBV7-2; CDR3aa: CASTVSGYNEQFF
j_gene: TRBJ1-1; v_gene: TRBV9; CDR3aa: CASSVGRGSEAFF
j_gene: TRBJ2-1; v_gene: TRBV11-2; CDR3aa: CATVSPSSYNEQFF
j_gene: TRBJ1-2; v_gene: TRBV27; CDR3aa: CASRGQGGGNYGYTF
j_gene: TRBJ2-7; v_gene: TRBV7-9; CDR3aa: CASSHESYEQYF
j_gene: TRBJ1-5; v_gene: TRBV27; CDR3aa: CASSLTPSGGQPQHF
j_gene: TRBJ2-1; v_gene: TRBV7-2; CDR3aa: CASSLDWGPRYNEQFF
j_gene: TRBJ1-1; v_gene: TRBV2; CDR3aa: CASSSRTNTEAFF
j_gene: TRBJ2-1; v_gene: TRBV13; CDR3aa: CASSTTLYNEQFF
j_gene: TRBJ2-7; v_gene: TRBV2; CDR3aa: CAILGLDSYEQYF
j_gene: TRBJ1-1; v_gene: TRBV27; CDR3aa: CASSPRDRGLSEAFF
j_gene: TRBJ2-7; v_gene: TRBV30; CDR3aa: CAWSISAYYEQYF